The sequence of this T cell receptor (beta chain) was determined in a study of CD8 T cells in ankylosing spondylitis. Study results and limitations: Earlier studies detected some motif variants in reactive arthritis synovial fluid and blood.

The authors made TCR beta libraries by quantitative 5'-RACE with molecular barcodes. TCRdb recomputed calls from the 5' RACE reads with MiXCR, one row per CDR3 protein. This table has under 250,000 distinct CDR3 sequences, under 8.5% appearing once. Ten or more counts support this clonotype. Its target is not known. Germline V lookup: CDR1 LGHNA, CDR2 YSLEER. The CDR3 is 15 amino acids. Between the trimmed V and J ends, which lost 0 bases and 6 bases, there was a span of 11 bases. This receptor was taken from a female donor with ankylosing spondylitis or in good health (not recorded which). Specimen: blood, either unsorted or a sorted T cell fraction (not recorded which). The gene calls are TRBV4-3 and TRBJ2-2; D gene uncertain. CDR3 sequence: CASSQESLYPGELFF. CDR3 sequence (DNA): TGCGCCAGCAGCCAAGAATCTTTATATCCCGGGGAGCTGTTTTTT.